The sequence of this TCR beta chain was determined in a study of blood T cell repertoires in COVID-19. At the level of the study: The cDNA or gDNA used as material had been derived from T cells, B-cell-depleted T cells, or PBMCs.

In the original analysis: Amplification with reference gene primers provided the estimates of nucleated cell counts. Produced via immunoSEQ multiplex PCR; TCRdb's table is partial and in-frame only. D and trimming were read from the DNA, whereas the V and J calls and clone size are those reported in that table. The sample has 250,000 or so clones, 89% seen once; the top ten hold 0.94%. The TCR sequence derives from a middle-aged woman who had recovered from COVID-19. Material for sequencing was peripheral blood.

Here the CDR3 DNA reads TGTGCCAGCAGCCAAGATCAGGAAAGGGGGATCCGCTCCTATAATTCACCCCTCCACTTT. It encodes CASSQDQERGIRSYNSPLHF. The rearrangement uses TRBV3-1 (or the pseudogene TRBV3-2) and TRBJ1-6; the D gene is possibly TRBD1 (6 bases). The CDR3 has 20 residues. Between the trimmed V and J ends, which lost 0 bases and 0 bases, there was a span of 18 bases. Germline V gene sequence: CDR1 LGHDT, CDR2 YNNKEL (reference sequence).